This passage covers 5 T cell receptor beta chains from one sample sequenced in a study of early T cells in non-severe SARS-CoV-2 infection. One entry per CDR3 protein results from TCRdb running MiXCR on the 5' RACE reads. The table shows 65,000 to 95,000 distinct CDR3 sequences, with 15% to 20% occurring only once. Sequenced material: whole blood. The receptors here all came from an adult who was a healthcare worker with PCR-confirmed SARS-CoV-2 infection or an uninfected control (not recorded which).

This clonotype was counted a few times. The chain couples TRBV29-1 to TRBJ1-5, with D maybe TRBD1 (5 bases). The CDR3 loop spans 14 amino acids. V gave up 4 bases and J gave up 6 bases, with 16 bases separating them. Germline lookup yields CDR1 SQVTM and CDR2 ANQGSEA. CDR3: CSVGFQGGAQPQHF. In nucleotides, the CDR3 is TGCAGCGTTGGCTTTCAGGGAGGGGCTCAGCCCCAGCATTTT.

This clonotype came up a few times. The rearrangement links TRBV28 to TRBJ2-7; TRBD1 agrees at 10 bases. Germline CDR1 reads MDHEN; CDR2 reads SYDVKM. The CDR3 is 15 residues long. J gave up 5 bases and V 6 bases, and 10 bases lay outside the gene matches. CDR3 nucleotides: TGTGCCAGCAGCCAAACAGGACAGGGGGTCCACGAGCAGTACTTC. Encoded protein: CASSQTGQGVHEQYF.

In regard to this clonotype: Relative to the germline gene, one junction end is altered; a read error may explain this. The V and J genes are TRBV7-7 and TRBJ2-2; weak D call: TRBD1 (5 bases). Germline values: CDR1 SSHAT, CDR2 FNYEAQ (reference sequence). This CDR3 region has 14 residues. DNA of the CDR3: TGTGCTAGCAGCCCGGCCCAGGGTACGGGGGAGCTGTTTTTT. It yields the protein CASSPAQGTGELFF. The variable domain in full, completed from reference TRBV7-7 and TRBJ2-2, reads GAGVSQSPRYKVTKRGQDVTLRCDPISSHATLYWYQQALGQGPEFLTYFNYEAQPDKSGLPSDRFSAERPEGSISTLTIQRTEQRDSAMYRCASSPAQGTGELFFGEGSRLTVL.

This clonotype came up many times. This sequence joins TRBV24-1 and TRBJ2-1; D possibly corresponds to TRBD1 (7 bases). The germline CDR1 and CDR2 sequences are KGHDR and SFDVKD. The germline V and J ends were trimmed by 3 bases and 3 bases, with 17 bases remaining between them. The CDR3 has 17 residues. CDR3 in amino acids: CATSDAGPGQLYNEQFF. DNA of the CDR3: TGTGCCACCAGTGATGCGGGACCGGGACAGCTCTACAATGAGCAGTTCTTC.

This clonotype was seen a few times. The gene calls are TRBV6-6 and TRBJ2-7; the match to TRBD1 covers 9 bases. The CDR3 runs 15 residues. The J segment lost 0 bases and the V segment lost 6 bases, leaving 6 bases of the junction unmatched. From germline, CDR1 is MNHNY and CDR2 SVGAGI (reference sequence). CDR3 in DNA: TGTGCCAGCAGCCGTGGACAGGGGACCTCCTACGAGCAGTACTTC. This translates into CASSRGQGTSYEQYF.